One TCR beta chain is described in this entry. The germline gives CDR1 SGHVS, CDR2 FQNEAQ. This CDR3 spans 15 amino acids. V lost 1 base and J 5 bases, leaving 14 bases between the germline ends. This sample was taken from a study of blood T cell repertoires in COVID-19. Libraries were prepared by immunoSEQ multiplex PCR; TCRdb keeps only in-frame clonotypes and omits some of them. The sample has roughly 160,000 clones; 65% to 85% are singletons. The sequenced sample consisted of peripheral blood. The genes are TRBV7-8 and TRBJ1-2; D might be TRBD1 (6 bases). The sequence derives from a man between 65 and 79 years old with active or convalescent COVID-19. The chain's CDR3 is CASSLESGGGYGYTF. The CDR3 DNA sequence: TGTGCCAGCAGCTTAGAGAGCGGGGGCGGATATGGCTACACCTTC.